This T cell receptor (beta chain) derives from a study of T cell repertoires in cytomegalovirus infection. Whole-study context: Indicated by public TCR beta signatures were CMV infection and matching HLA type.

V lost 6 bases to trimming and J lost 4 bases; unmatched junction nucleotides: 4. The germline gives CDR1 SEHNR, CDR2 FQNEAQ (reference sequence). The CDR3 sequence is 14 residues long. The table lists this clonotype with many counts. The antigen is not known. TCRdb recomputed calls from the reads with MiXCR, one row per CDR3 protein. The table has about 770,000 distinct CDR3 sequences, about 27% seen once. The origin of this receptor is a human donor in good health (CMV status not recorded). Some clones in this sample may be carry-over from other donors' samples. The rearrangement links TRBV7-9 to TRBJ2-1; TRBD1 matches at 9 bases. Sequenced material: cultured CD8+ T cells from PBMCs, taken from culture after CMV antigen stimulation. In DNA form, the CDR3 reads TGTGCCAGCAGACCCGGGACAGGGTACAATGAGCAGTTCTTC. Translating it yields CASRPGTGYNEQFF.